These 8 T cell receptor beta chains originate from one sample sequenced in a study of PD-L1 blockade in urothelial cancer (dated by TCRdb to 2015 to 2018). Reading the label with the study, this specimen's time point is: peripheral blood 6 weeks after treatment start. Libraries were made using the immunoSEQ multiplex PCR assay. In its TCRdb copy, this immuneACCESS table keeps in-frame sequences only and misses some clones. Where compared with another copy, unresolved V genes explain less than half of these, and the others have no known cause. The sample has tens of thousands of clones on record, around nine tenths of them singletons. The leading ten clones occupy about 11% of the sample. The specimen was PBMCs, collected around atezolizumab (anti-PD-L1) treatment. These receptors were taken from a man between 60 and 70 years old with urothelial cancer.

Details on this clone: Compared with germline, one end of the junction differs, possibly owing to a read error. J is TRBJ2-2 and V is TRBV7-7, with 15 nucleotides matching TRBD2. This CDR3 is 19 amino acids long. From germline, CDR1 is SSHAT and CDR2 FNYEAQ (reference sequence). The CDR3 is CASSTRTSGRGANTGELFF. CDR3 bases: TGTGCTAGCAGCACCCGGACTAGCGGGAGGGGAGCGAACACCGGGGAGCTGTTTTTT.

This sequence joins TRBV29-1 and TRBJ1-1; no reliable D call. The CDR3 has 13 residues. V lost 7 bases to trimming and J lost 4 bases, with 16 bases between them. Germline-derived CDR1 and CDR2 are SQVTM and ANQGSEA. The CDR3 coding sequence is TGCAGCGGCAGAGAGCGGTTGGGCACTGAAGCTTTCTTT. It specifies CSGRERLGTEAFF.

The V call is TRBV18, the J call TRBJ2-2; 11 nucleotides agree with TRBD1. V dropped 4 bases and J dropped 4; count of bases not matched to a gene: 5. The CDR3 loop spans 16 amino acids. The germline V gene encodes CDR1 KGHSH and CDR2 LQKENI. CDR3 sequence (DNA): TGTGCCAGCTCACTCGGAGGGACAGGGGGCACCGGGGAGCTGTTTTTT. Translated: CASSLGGTGGTGELFF. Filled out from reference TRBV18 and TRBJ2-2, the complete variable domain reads NAGVMQNPRHLVRRRGQEARLRCSPMKGHSHVYWYRQLPEEGLKFMVYLQKENIIDESGMPKERFSAEFPKEGPSILRIQQVVRGDSAAYFCASSLGGTGGTGELFFGEGSRLTVL.

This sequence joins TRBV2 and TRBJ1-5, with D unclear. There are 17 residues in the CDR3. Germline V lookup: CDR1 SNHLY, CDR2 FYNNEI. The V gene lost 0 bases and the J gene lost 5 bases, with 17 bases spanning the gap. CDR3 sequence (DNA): TGTGCCAGCAGTGAAGCGCTATGGGAGCGACCGGATCAGCCCCAGCATTTT. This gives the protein CASSEALWERPDQPQHF.

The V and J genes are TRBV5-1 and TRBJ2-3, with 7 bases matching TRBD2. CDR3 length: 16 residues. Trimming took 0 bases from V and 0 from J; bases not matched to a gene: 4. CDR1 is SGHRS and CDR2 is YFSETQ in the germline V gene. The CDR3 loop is CASSLGPGGSTDTQYF. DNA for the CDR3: TGCGCCAGCAGCTTGGGTCCGGGAGGTAGCACAGATACGCAGTATTTT.

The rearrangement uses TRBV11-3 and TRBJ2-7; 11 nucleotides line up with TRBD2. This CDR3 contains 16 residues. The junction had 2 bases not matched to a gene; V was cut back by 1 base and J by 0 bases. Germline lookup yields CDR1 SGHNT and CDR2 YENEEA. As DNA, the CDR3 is TGTGCCAGCAGCTTAGTAACTAGCGGGGGCTCCTACGAGCAGTACTTC. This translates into CASSLVTSGGSYEQYF.

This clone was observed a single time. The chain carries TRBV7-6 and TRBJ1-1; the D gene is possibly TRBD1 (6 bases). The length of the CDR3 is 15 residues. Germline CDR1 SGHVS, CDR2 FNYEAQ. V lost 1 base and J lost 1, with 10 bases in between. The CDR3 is CASSLDPRGNTEAFF. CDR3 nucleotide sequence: TGTGCCAGCAGCTTAGATCCCAGGGGGAACACTGAAGCTTTCTTT.

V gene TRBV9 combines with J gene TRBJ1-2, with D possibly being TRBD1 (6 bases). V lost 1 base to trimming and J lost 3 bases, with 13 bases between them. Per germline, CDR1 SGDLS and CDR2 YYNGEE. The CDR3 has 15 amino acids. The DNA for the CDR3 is TGTGCCAGCAGCGTACTAGGGACAACCTACTATGGCTACACCTTC. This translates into CASSVLGTTYYGYTF.